The subject of this entry is one TCR beta chain. This record comes from a study of type 1 and type 2 diabetes patients. Amplification started from genomic DNA. The TCR beta CDR3 region was amplified using 30 forward and 13 reverse primers. TCRdb ran MiXCR on the multiplex PCR reads and lists one entry per CDR3 protein. The table lists some 250,000 distinct CDR3 sequences, around 47% of them singletons. Germline assignment: CDR1 LNHNV and CDR2 YYDKDF (reference sequence). The CDR3 has 15 amino acids. V shed 1 base and J shed 0 bases, with 6 bases lying between them. The chain employs TRBV15 and TRBJ2-2, with D possibly being TRBD1 (5 bases). The specimen sequenced was peripheral blood mononuclear cells (PBMCs). The TCR comes from a man aged 18 to 35 with type 2 diabetes. In DNA form, the CDR3 reads TGTGCCACCAGCAGAGGACAGACGAACACCGGGGAGCTGTTTTTT. This encodes CATSRGQTNTGELFF. Together with reference TRBV15 and TRBJ2-2, the CDR3 gives the full variable domain: DAMVIQNPRYQVTQFGKPVTLSCSQTLNHNVMYWYQQKSSQAPKLLFHYYDKDFNNEADTPDNFQSRRPNTSFCFLDIRSPGLGDTAMYLCATSRGQTNTGELFFGEGSRLTVL.